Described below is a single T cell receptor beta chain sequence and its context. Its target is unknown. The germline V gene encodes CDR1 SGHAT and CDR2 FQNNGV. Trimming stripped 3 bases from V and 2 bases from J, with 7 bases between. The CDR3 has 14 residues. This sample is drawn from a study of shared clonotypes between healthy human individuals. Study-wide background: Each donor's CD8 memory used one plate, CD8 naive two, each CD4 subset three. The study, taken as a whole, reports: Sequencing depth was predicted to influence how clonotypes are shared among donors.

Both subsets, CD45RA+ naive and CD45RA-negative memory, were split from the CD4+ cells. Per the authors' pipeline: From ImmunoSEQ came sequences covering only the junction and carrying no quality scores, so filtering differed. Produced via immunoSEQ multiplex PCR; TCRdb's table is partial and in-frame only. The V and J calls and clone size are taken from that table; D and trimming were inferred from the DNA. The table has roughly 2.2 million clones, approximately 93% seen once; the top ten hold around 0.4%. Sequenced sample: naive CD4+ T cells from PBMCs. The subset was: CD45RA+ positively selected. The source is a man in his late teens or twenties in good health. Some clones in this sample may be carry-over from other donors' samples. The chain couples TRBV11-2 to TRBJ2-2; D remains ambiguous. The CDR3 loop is CASSFQLNTGELFF. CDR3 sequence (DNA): TGTGCCAGCAGCTTTCAGCTCAACACCGGGGAGCTGTTTTTT. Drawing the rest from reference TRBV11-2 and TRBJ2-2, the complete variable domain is EAGVAQSPRYKIIEKRQSVAFWCNPISGHATLYWYQQILGQGPKLLIQFQNNGVVDDSQLPKDRFSAERLKGVDSTLKIQPAKLEDSAVYLCASSFQLNTGELFFGEGSRLTVL.